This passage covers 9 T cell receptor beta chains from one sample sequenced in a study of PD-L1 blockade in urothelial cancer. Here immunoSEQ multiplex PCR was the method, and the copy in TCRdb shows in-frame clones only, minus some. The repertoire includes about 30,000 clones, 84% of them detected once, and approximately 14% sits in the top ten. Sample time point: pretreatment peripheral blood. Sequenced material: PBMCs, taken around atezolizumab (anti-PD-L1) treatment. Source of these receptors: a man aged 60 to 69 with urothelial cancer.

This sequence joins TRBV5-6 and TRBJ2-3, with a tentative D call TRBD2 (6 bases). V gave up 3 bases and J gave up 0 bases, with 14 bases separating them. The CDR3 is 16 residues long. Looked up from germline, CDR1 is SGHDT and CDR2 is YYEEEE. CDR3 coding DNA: TGTGCCAGCAGCTCCCCTCTAGCGATGAGCACAGATACGCAGTATTTT. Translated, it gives CASSSPLAMSTDTQYF.

CDR3 loop: CASSSITAGELFF. The CDR3 DNA follows: TGTGCCAGCAGCTCGATCACAGCCGGGGAGCTGTTTTTT. The V call is TRBV5-5, the J call TRBJ2-2; no clear D. This CDR3 has 13 amino acids. Germline assignment: CDR1 SGHKS and CDR2 YYEKEE (reference sequence). Trimming stripped 3 bases from V and 6 bases from J, with 9 bases between.

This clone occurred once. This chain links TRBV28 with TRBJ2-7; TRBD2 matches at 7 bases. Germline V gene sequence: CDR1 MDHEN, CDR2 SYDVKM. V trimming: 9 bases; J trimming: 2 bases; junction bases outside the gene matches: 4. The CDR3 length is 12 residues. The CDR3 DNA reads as TGTGCCAGGGGGGGGGACCCCTACGAGCAGTACTTC. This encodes CARGGDPYEQYF.

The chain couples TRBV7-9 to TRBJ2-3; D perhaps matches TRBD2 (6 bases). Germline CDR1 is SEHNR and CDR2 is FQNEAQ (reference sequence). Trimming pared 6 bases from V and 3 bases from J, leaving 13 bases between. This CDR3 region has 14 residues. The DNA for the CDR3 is TGTGCCAGCAGAAGGGGTAGCGGAACAGATACGCAGTATTTT. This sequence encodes CASRRGSGTDTQYF.

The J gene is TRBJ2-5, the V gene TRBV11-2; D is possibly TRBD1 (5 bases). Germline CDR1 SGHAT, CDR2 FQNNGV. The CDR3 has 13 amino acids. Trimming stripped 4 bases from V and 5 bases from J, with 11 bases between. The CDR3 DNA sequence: TGTGCCAGCAGCTCCCCAGGGTGGGAGACCCAGTACTTC. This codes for CASSSPGWETQYF.

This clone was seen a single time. This CDR3 reads CASSPKREGRREQYF. CDR3 in DNA: TGTGCCAGCAGTCCGAAGCGGGAGGGGAGGCGCGAGCAGTACTTC. J is TRBJ2-7 and V is TRBV27, with 10 positions matching TRBD2. The CDR3 is made up of 15 amino acids. Per germline, CDR1 MNHEY and CDR2 SMNVEV (reference sequence). The junction had 10 bases not matched to a gene; V was cut back by 5 bases and J by 6 bases.

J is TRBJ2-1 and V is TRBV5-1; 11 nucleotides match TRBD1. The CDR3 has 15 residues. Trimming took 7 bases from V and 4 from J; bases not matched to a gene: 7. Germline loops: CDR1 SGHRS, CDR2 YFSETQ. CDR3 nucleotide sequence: TGCGCCAGCGAAAACCGGGACAGGGGGTACAATGAGCAGTTCTTC. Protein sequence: CASENRDRGYNEQFF.

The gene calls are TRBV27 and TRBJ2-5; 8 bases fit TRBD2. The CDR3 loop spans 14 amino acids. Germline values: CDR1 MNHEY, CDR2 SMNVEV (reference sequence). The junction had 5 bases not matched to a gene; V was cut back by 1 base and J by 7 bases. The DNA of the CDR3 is TGTGCCAGCAGTTTATTGAGGGCGGGGGGGACCCAGTACTTC. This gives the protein CASSLLRAGGTQYF.

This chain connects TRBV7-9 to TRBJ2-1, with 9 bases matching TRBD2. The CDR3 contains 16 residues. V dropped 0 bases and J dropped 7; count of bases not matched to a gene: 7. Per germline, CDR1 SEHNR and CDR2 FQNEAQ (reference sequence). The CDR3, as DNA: TGTGCCAGCAGCTTAGCCTTAGCGGGAGAAATAAATGAGCAGTTCTTC. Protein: CASSLALAGEINEQFF.